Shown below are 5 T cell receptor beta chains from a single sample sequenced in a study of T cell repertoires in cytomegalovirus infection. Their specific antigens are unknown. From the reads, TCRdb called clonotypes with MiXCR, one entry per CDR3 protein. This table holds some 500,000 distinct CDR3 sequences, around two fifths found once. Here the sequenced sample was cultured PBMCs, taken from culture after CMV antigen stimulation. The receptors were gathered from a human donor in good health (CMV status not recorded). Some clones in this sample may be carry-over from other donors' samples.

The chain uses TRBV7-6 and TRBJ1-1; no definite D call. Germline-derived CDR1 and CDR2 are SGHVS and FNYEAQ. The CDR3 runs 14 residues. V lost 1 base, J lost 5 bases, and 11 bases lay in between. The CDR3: CASSLDGLVTEAFF. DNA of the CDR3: TGTGCCAGCAGCTTAGATGGGCTTGTGACTGAAGCTTTCTTT.

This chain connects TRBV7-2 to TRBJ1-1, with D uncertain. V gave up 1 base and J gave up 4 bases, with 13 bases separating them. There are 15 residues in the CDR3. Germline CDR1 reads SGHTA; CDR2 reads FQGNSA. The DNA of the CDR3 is TGTGCCAGCAGCTTAGATTCTTCGTTAGGCACTGAAGCTTTCTTT. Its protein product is CASSLDSSLGTEAFF.

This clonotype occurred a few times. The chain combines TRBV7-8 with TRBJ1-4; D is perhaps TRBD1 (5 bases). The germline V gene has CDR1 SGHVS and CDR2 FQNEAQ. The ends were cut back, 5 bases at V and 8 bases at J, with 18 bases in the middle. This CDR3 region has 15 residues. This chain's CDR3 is CASSRGRGMEEKLFF. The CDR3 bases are TGTGCCAGCAGCCGGGGCCGGGGGATGGAGGAAAAACTGTTTTTT.

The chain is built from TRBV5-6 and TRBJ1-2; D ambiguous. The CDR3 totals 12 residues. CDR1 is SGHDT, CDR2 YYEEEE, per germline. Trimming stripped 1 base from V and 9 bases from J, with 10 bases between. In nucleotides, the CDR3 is TGTGCCAGCAGCTTGAGGGCAGGCCGCTACACCTTC. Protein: CASSLRAGRYTF.

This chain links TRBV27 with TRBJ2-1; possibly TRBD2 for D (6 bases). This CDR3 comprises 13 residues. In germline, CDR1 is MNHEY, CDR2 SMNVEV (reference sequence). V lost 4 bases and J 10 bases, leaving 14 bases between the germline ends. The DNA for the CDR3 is TGTGCCAGCAGTTGGTCTAGCGTCGGAGAGCAGTTCTTC. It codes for CASSWSSVGEQFF.